This T cell receptor (beta chain) emerged from a study of blood T cell repertoires in COVID-19. Study in general: PBMCs, B-cell-depleted T cells, or T cells were the source of the cDNA or gDNA that made up the material.

TCRdb's copy holds only in-frame clones and misses some; the assay was immunoSEQ multiplex PCR. The sample yields 170,000 or so clones, approximately 83% seen once. Sample: peripheral blood. The TCR originated in a human donor in a cohort sampled during active COVID-19.

The CDR3 sequence: CATTAIRGAQPQHF. In DNA form, the CDR3 reads TGTGCCACCACTGCTATCAGGGGAGCTCAGCCCCAGCATTTT. The V call is TRBV6-5, the J call TRBJ1-5; D may be TRBD1 (6 bases). The CDR3 runs to 14 residues. Trimming removed 10 bases from V and 6 bases from J, with 19 bases in between. Germline V gives CDR1 MNHEY, CDR2 SVGAGI.